These 29 T cell receptor beta chains share one sample of origin, sequenced in a study of T-cell memory formation after mild COVID-19. Each CDR3 protein is one row after TCRdb ran MiXCR on the 5' RACE reads. Here the sample spans around 530,000 distinct CDR3 sequences, about a fifth being singletons. Sequences were obtained from PBMCs or a T cell subset sorted from them (not recorded which). The receptors originated from an adult woman who had mild COVID-19 (a few samples of this study predate the infection). Cell type and time point are not known.

The chain couples TRBV18 to TRBJ2-7; tentative D call: TRBD1 (6 bases). The germline V gene encodes CDR1 KGHSH and CDR2 LQKENI. Trimming left V 1 base short and J 5 bases short, with 12 bases between. This CDR3 is built from 14 residues. This CDR3 is CASSPRARGDEQYF. The CDR3 nucleotides read TGTGCCAGCTCACCACGGGCCAGGGGAGACGAGCAGTACTTC.

V usage is TRBV7-8 and J usage is TRBJ2-7; possibly TRBD1 for D (5 bases). The V end was cut by 1 base, the J end by 3 bases, with 13 bases between. CDR3 length: 15 residues. Germline CDR1 SGHVS, CDR2 FQNEAQ. The CDR3 is CASSLVWTSFYEQYF. The CDR3 DNA sequence: TGTGCCAGCAGCTTAGTGTGGACATCATTCTACGAGCAGTACTTC.

The chain joins TRBV24-1 to TRBJ2-1, with 12 bases that match TRBD2. Germline lookup yields CDR1 KGHDR and CDR2 SFDVKD. V lost 7 bases to trimming and J lost 8 bases; unmatched junction nucleotides: 26. The CDR3 is 21 amino acids. CDR3 protein: CATSAWRSKGLAGGAPDEQFF. The CDR3 DNA follows: TGTGCCACCAGCGCCTGGCGGTCCAAGGGACTAGCGGGCGGAGCCCCGGATGAGCAGTTCTTC.

There are a few counts of this clonotype. This chain joins TRBV13 and TRBJ2-7; the match to TRBD1 covers 7 bases. This CDR3 has 17 residues. The germline CDR1 and CDR2 sequences are PRHDT and FYEKMQ (reference sequence). V lost 0 bases, J lost 3 bases, and 11 bases stayed unmatched. The CDR3 DNA is TGTGCCAGCAGCTTAGGGAAATACAGGGGAATTAACTACGAGCAGTACTTC. Amino acid sequence: CASSLGKYRGINYEQYF.

The CDR3 DNA sequence: TGTGCCAGCAGCCAAAAGATCAGGACAGGGGCTCGGAACGAGCAGTACTTC. Translating gives CASSQKIRTGARNEQYF. The rearrangement joins TRBV4-2 to TRBJ2-7; TRBD1 matches at 9 bases. The CDR3 spans 17 residues. V shed 2 bases, J shed 5 bases, and the junction held 13 bases outside the gene matches. CDR1 is LGHNA, CDR2 YNFKEQ, per germline.

This clonotype came up many times. The rearrangement joins TRBV6-2 or TRBV6-3 to TRBJ1-5; D may be TRBD1 (6 bases). Germline CDR1 MNHEY, CDR2 SVGEGT. The CDR3 spans 13 residues. The germline V and J ends were trimmed by 6 bases and 5 bases, with 11 bases remaining between them. CDR3 bases: TGTGCCAGCAGCAGGGGCAATTATCAGCCCCAGCATTTT. Amino acid sequence: CASSRGNYQPQHF.

This clonotype was seen a handful of times. The rearrangement joins TRBV6-6 to TRBJ1-2; 7 bases are shared with TRBD1. Germline CDR1 is MNHNY and CDR2 is SVGAGI (reference sequence). J was trimmed by 4 bases and V by 3 bases; bases with no gene match: 5. This CDR3 is built from 14 residues. This CDR3 is CASSYGQASYGYTF. The CDR3 nucleotides are TGTGCCAGCAGTTATGGACAGGCCAGCTATGGCTACACCTTC.

This clonotype was detected a few times. The J gene is TRBJ2-5, the V gene TRBV20-1; maybe TRBD2 (5 bases). CDR3 length equals 14 residues. Germline-derived CDR1 and CDR2 are DFQATT and SNEGSKA (reference sequence). Trimming removed 6 bases at V and 5 bases at J, with 19 bases between. The CDR3 is CSARSIARWETQYF. The CDR3 bases are TGCAGTGCCCGCAGTATAGCGCGGTGGGAGACCCAGTACTTC.

This rearrangement joins TRBV6-6 to TRBJ1-2; D not resolved. The germline gives CDR1 MNHNY, CDR2 SVGAGI (reference sequence). V lost 6 bases and J 3 bases, leaving 17 bases between the germline ends. This CDR3 spans 15 amino acids. The CDR3 DNA follows: TGTGCCAGCAGCCACGGGAAGGGTGGCGACTATGGCTACACCTTC. Translation gives CASSHGKGGDYGYTF.

The V gene is TRBV7-3, the J gene TRBJ2-1, with 8 bases fitting TRBD2. The V gene's germline CDR1 is SGHTA and CDR2 FQGTGA. The CDR3 has 15 residues. J gave up 8 bases and V 3 bases, and 9 bases lay outside the gene matches. CDR3 bases: TGTGCCAGCAGCTTCCTCGGGGGGGCCGGCGATGAGCAGTTCTTC. This translates into CASSFLGGAGDEQFF.

V usage is TRBV7-2 and J usage is TRBJ2-7; D remains ambiguous. V was trimmed by 5 bases and J by 3 bases, leaving 11 bases between them. CDR1 and CDR2 from the germline V gene are SGHTA and FQGNSA. This CDR3 is 13 amino acids long. Written as DNA, the CDR3 is TGTGCCAGCAGCCACGGGCAGATCTACGAGCAGTACTTC. It encodes CASSHGQIYEQYF.

This clonotype showed up just a few times. The chain carries TRBV15 and TRBJ1-2; no clear D. The length of the CDR3 is 16 residues. V was clipped by 4 bases and J by 5 bases, with 20 bases between them. Germline CDR1 LNHNV, CDR2 YYDKDF (reference sequence). CDR3 loop: CATSMDRASHIYGYTF. CDR3 DNA sequence: TGTGCCACCAGCATGGACCGGGCCAGCCACATATATGGCTACACCTTC.

A few counts support this clonotype. This chain joins TRBV13 and TRBJ2-1; TRBD1 matches at 8 bases. The germline V gene encodes CDR1 PRHDT and CDR2 FYEKMQ (reference sequence). V lost 4 bases and J lost 15; bases outside the gene matches: 11. This CDR3 is built from 13 residues. The CDR3 DNA follows: TGTGCCAGCAGCTATAGGACAGGGCAGGGGCCGTTCTTC. As protein: CASSYRTGQGPFF.

V gene TRBV24-1 combines with J gene TRBJ2-1; TRBD2 agrees at 14 bases. Germline CDR1 is KGHDR and CDR2 is SFDVKD. V shed 3 bases, J shed 8 bases, and the junction held 5 bases outside the gene matches. CDR3 length: 16 residues. The CDR3 nucleotides read TGTGCCACCAGTGATACCGGGACTAGCGGGAGTTATGAGCAGTTCTTC. Translating it yields CATSDTGTSGSYEQFF.

This clonotype was observed a handful of times. The rearrangement links TRBV29-1 to TRBJ2-2, with TRBD2 matching 11 bases. This CDR3 comprises 19 residues. V trimming: 7 bases; J trimming: 3 bases; junction bases outside the gene matches: 19. Looked up from germline, CDR1 is SQVTM and CDR2 is ANQGSEA. CDR3 sequence (DNA): TGCAGCGCCGCCGGGACTAGCGGATCCCTAATAGGAGACACCGGGGAGCTGTTTTTT. Residues: CSAAGTSGSLIGDTGELFF.

This chain uses TRBV9 with TRBJ2-1; the match to TRBD1 covers 11 bases. V shed 0 bases and J 5 bases; nucleotides not matched to a gene: 7. Germline V gene sequence: CDR1 SGDLS, CDR2 YYNGEE. The CDR3 covers 17 residues. CDR3 nucleotides: TGTGCCAGCAGCGTAGGGGCAGGACAGGGGGCTGACAATGAGCAGTTCTTC. As protein: CASSVGAGQGADNEQFF. The variable domain in full, with the rest retrieved from reference TRBV9 and TRBJ2-1, is DSGVTQTPKHLITATGQRVTLRCSPRSGDLSVYWYQQSLDQGLQFLIQYYNGEERAKGNILERFSAQQFPDLHSELNLSSLELGDSALYFCASSVGAGQGADNEQFFGPGTRLTVL.

This clonotype showed up just a few times. This chain links TRBV24-1 with TRBJ2-1, with D uncertain. Germline CDR1 is KGHDR and CDR2 is SFDVKD. Trimming stripped 10 bases from V and 4 bases from J, with 7 bases between. This CDR3 contains 11 residues. CDR3 in DNA: TGTGCCACTGAACTTTACAATGAGCAGTTCTTC. Residues: CATELYNEQFF.

The chain couples TRBV29-1 to TRBJ2-1, with D unresolved. CDR1 and CDR2 from the germline V gene are SQVTM and ANQGSEA. The CDR3 length is 11 residues. Trimming pared 7 bases from V and 9 bases from J, leaving 13 bases between. The CDR3 sequence is CSAGAYGEQFF. CDR3 coding DNA: TGCAGCGCCGGTGCCTACGGTGAGCAGTTCTTC.

This clonotype was counted a few times. The chain is built from TRBV9 and TRBJ1-1, with D uncertain. Trimming left V 0 bases short and J 0 bases short, with 9 bases between. Germline V gives CDR1 SGDLS, CDR2 YYNGEE. The CDR3 has 15 residues. Here the CDR3 DNA reads TGTGCCAGCAGCGTAGATGGTTCAATGAACACTGAAGCTTTCTTT. Its protein is CASSVDGSMNTEAFF.

This clonotype was seen only a few times. The chain recombines TRBV14 with TRBJ2-5, with D uncertain. The germline gives CDR1 SGHDN, CDR2 FVKESK. The CDR3 consists of 16 residues. Trimming pared 0 bases from V and 1 base from J, leaving 12 bases between. Written as DNA, the CDR3 is TGTGCCAGCAGCCAAGACCAGACGGACCTCCAAGAGACCCAGTACTTC. Encoded protein: CASSQDQTDLQETQYF.

This sequence joins TRBV5-4 and TRBJ2-4; TRBD1 is a possible D gene (5 bases). The CDR3 consists of 15 residues. V was pared by 3 bases and J by 1 base, with 11 bases between. From germline, CDR1 is SGHNT and CDR2 YYREEE (reference sequence). For the CDR3, the DNA is TGTGCCAGCAGCTCGCAGGGTTTCGCCAAAAACATTCAGTACTTC. Translation gives CASSSQGFAKNIQYF.

The chain uses TRBV6-6 and TRBJ2-6; D possibly uses TRBD1 or TRBD2 (6 bases each). V was trimmed by 4 bases and J by 2 bases, leaving 12 bases between them. Germline loops: CDR1 MNHNY, CDR2 SVGAGI (reference sequence). The CDR3 is 16 residues long. The CDR3 DNA is TGTGCCAGCAGTTTATTAGGGGGGCCTGGGGCCAACGTCCTGACTTTC. Its protein is CASSLLGGPGANVLTF.

The chain couples TRBV20-1 to TRBJ2-2; possibly TRBD2 for D (5 bases). The CDR3 runs to 15 residues. The germline V gene encodes CDR1 DFQATT and CDR2 SNEGSKA (reference sequence). Between the trimmed V and J ends, which lost 0 bases and 2 bases, there was a span of 10 bases. Here the CDR3 DNA reads TGCAGTGCTAGAGATCACGGGGAAAACACCGGGGAGCTGTTTTTT. Amino acid sequence: CSARDHGENTGELFF.

The gene calls are TRBV19 and TRBJ2-2; D unresolved. The ends were cut back, 10 bases at V and 3 bases at J, with 15 bases in the middle. The CDR3 has 14 residues. From germline, CDR1 is LNHDA and CDR2 SQIVND (reference sequence). For the CDR3, the DNA is TGTGCCACATCATCGGGTGGGGACACCGGGGAGCTGTTTTTT. Translated, it gives CATSSGGDTGELFF.

The chain is built from TRBV6-6 and TRBJ2-1; possible D gene TRBD2, 5 bases. Trimming took off 4 bases at V and 8 bases at J, with 12 bases between the two ends. This CDR3 region has 13 residues. Germline V gives CDR1 MNHNY, CDR2 SVGAGI (reference sequence). CDR3 sequence reads: CASSSLVRDEQFF. The CDR3 bases are TGTGCCAGCAGTTCCCTGGTGAGGGATGAGCAGTTCTTC.

The chain has TRBV12-3 or TRBV12-4 and TRBJ1-2; tentative D call: TRBD1 (6 bases). Trimming stripped 8 bases from V and 5 bases from J, with 18 bases between. CDR3 length: 14 amino acids. The CDR3 DNA reads as TGTGCCAGCGGTACCGCGACAGGATATTATGGCTACACCTTC. Translating gives CASGTATGYYGYTF.

This clonotype has more than one count but fewer than ten. CDR3 coding DNA: TGCGCCAGCAGCTTGGATGGTACCCGGGTCCCCTACTTC. This encodes CASSLDGTRVPYF. The V and J genes are TRBV5-1 and TRBJ2-5; D ambiguous. In germline, CDR1 is SGHRS, CDR2 YFSETQ. V gave up 0 bases and J gave up 14 bases, with 17 bases separating them. The CDR3 is 13 amino acids. Together with reference TRBV5-1 and TRBJ2-5, the CDR3 gives the full variable domain: KAGVTQTPRYLIKTRGQQVTLSCSPISGHRSVSWYQQTPGQGLQFLFEYFSETQRNKGNFPGRFSGRQFSNSRSEMNVSTLELGDSALYLCASSLDGTRVPYFGPGTRLLVL.

This clonotype was seen a handful of times. CDR3 sequence (DNA): TGTGCCAGCAGCGCGGGGGGGCGGACTGAAGCTTTCTTT. Protein: CASSAGGRTEAFF. The chain is built from TRBV9 and TRBJ1-1; D might be TRBD1 (6 bases). This CDR3 is built from 13 residues. Germline loops: CDR1 SGDLS, CDR2 YYNGEE. Deletions cut 3 bases from V and 5 bases from J, with 11 bases between.

This clonotype was seen only a few times. This chain joins TRBV3-1 and TRBJ2-7, with D perhaps matching TRBD1 (7 bases). The V gene lost 4 bases and the J gene lost 5 bases, with 18 bases spanning the gap. The length of the CDR3 is 15 residues. Germline assignment: CDR1 LGHDT and CDR2 YNNKEL (reference sequence). The CDR3 reads CASSLRGTVGHEQYF. CDR3 nucleotide sequence: TGTGCCAGCAGCCTCCGCGGGACAGTGGGCCACGAGCAGTACTTC.